These 11 T cell receptor beta chains were all obtained from the same sample, sequenced in a study of blood T cell repertoires in COVID-19. Sequenced by immunoSEQ multiplex PCR; TCRdb stores in-frame clones only, minus some. The sample has approximately 380,000 clones, 85% seen once. Sequences were obtained from peripheral blood. These TCRs come from a woman aged 18-30 years with acute or convalescent COVID-19.

The chain is built from TRBV28 and TRBJ1-6; 9 bases fit TRBD1. V trimming: 6 bases; J trimming: 6 bases; junction bases outside the gene matches: 6. CDR3 length equals 15 residues. The germline V gene has CDR1 MDHEN and CDR2 SYDVKM. CDR3 nucleotides: TGTGCCAGCAGATTGAAGGGACAGGGTAATTCACCCCTCCACTTT. It is translated as CASRLKGQGNSPLHF.

This clone has just a few counts. The chain is built from TRBV4-1 and TRBJ2-5, with D possibly TRBD2 on 5 matching bases. In germline, CDR1 is MGHRA, CDR2 YSYEKL. This CDR3 is built from 15 residues. V lost 2 bases and J lost 4, with 14 bases in between. The CDR3 reads CASSQSLLAGETQYF. The CDR3 nucleotides are TGCGCCAGCAGCCAAAGTCTTCTAGCAGGAGAGACCCAGTACTTC.

The genes are TRBV18 and TRBJ2-3, with TRBD2 identical over 15 bases. Germline V CDR1 and CDR2: KGHSH, LQKENI. Germline trimming cut 3 bases from V and 4 bases from J; bases unmatched to any gene: 2. The CDR3 contains 16 residues. The CDR3 loop is CASSPGLAGGPDTQYF. CDR3 nucleotide sequence: TGTGCCAGCTCACCCGGACTAGCGGGGGGGCCAGATACGCAGTATTTT.

The genes are TRBV4-1 and TRBJ2-1; TRBD2 agrees at 7 bases. Germline CDR1 is MGHRA and CDR2 is YSYEKL. This CDR3 is 16 amino acids long. After removal of 4 bases from V and 4 bases from J, the junction contained 10 bases not matched to a gene. The chain's CDR3 is CASSLFTGGTYNEQFF. CDR3 bases: TGCGCCAGCAGCCTGTTCACGGGAGGCACATACAATGAGCAGTTCTTC.

This clone was seen a handful of times. The genes are TRBV7-2 and TRBJ2-1, with TRBD2 matching over 15 bases. The CDR3 length is 14 residues. The J segment lost 9 bases and the V segment lost 7 bases, leaving 4 bases of the junction unmatched. From germline, CDR1 is SGHTA and CDR2 FQGNSA. CDR3: CASTGLAGGGEQFF. CDR3 DNA: TGTGCCAGCACCGGACTAGCGGGGGGGGGTGAGCAGTTCTTC.

The chain's CDR3 is CATSPRASIYSGANVLTF. Here the CDR3 DNA reads TGTGCCACCAGCCCTCGAGCCTCCATTTACTCTGGGGCCAACGTCCTGACTTTC. The chain employs TRBV15 and TRBJ2-6; D unclear. This CDR3 is 18 amino acids long. CDR1 and CDR2 (germline): LNHNV, YYDKDF (reference sequence). V gave up 5 bases and J gave up 0 bases, with 17 bases separating them.

J is TRBJ2-2 and V is TRBV19; 9 nucleotides match TRBD1. CDR3 length: 15 amino acids. CDR1 and CDR2 from the germline V gene are LNHDA and SQIVND (reference sequence). With 4 bases clipped from V and 7 bases from J, the junction kept 7 bases outside the gene matches. CDR3 sequence: CASSRQGDTFGELFF. DNA for the CDR3: TGTGCCAGTAGTAGACAGGGGGATACGTTCGGGGAGCTGTTTTTT.

The V gene is TRBV7-8, the J gene TRBJ2-7; 7 nucleotides align to TRBD1. Germline V lookup: CDR1 SGHVS, CDR2 FQNEAQ. Trimming cost V 3 bases and J 2 bases; bases outside gene matches: 10. CDR3 length equals 16 residues. The CDR3 bases are TGTGCCAGCAGCTTCACCGGGACAGCGGTTCCCTACGAGCAGTACTTC. It specifies CASSFTGTAVPYEQYF.

This clone has just a few counts. The chain uses TRBV7-7 and TRBJ2-1, with 11 bases fitting TRBD1. Per the germline V gene, CDR1 is SSHAT and CDR2 is FNYEAQ (reference sequence). The V gene end was trimmed by 5 bases and the J gene end by 7 bases; junction bases not matched to a gene: 7. CDR3 length equals 15 residues. The CDR3 region is CASSPGTGGVNEQFF. CDR3 nucleotide sequence: TGTGCCAGCAGCCCCGGGACAGGGGGTGTTAATGAGCAGTTCTTC.

The chain employs TRBV4-1 and TRBJ1-3, with D unclear. Trimming removed 4 bases at V and 2 bases at J, with 15 bases between. CDR1 is MGHRA and CDR2 is YSYEKL in the germline V gene. This CDR3 is built from 16 residues. CDR3 region: CASSREVGAPGNTIYF. CDR3 nucleotide sequence: TGCGCCAGCAGCCGGGAGGTAGGAGCTCCTGGAAACACCATATATTTT.

CDR3 DNA: TGTGCCAGCAGCCCCGCCGGGACAGGGGCTTCACCCCTCCACTTT. This gives the protein CASSPAGTGASPLHF. V usage is TRBV7-9 and J usage is TRBJ1-6, with TRBD1 matching 10 bases. The CDR3 is 15 residues long. Germline V CDR1 and CDR2: SEHNR, FQNEAQ (reference sequence). The V and J ends lost 5 bases and 9 bases, in that order; junction bases with no gene match: 7.